These T cell receptor beta chains were read from a single sample in a study of blood T cell repertoires in COVID-19. Generated by immunoSEQ multiplex PCR, the TCRdb table keeps only in-frame clones and is missing some. The table records around 72,000 clones, about four fifths of them present only once. Sequenced sample: peripheral blood. All receptors come from a woman aged 55-69 years with acute or convalescent COVID-19. Both conserved end residues are part of each CDR3. A D gene is named only where the DNA matches it firmly. Size is stated for part of the rows, as once, few or many counts, or as a class when the clone is expanded.

clone size: NA; V gene: TRBV14; J gene: TRBJ1-1; D gene: NA; CDR3 DNA: TGTGCCAGCAGCCCCAGGGGTTCGTACACTGAAGCTTTCTTT; CDR3 protein: CASSPRGSYTEAFF
clone size: NA; V gene: TRBV7-2; J gene: TRBJ1-4; D gene: NA; CDR3 DNA: TGTGCCAGCAGCTTAGTCTCGCGCCCCGATGAAAAACTGTTTTTT; CDR3 protein: CASSLVSRPDEKLFF
clone size: NA; V gene: TRBV3-1/TRBV3-2; J gene: TRBJ1-1; D gene: TRBD1; CDR3 DNA: TGTGCCAGCAGCCCCTTGGACAGGGGCACTGAAGCTTTCTTT; CDR3 protein: CASSPLDRGTEAFF
clone size: NA; V gene: TRBV9; J gene: TRBJ1-2; D gene: NA; CDR3 DNA: TGTGCCAGCAGCGTAGCAGGGTCCAGGGGTGGCTACACCTTC; CDR3 protein: CASSVAGSRGGYTF
clone size: NA; V gene: TRBV2; J gene: TRBJ1-5; D gene: TRBD1; CDR3 DNA: TGTGCCAGCAGCATAGGACAGGTCGGAAATCAGCCCCAGCATTTT; CDR3 protein: CASSIGQVGNQPQHF
clone size: NA; V gene: TRBV9; J gene: TRBJ2-5; D gene: NA; CDR3 DNA: TGTGCCAGCAGCCATTATGGGGGAGGAGGAGAGACCCAGTACTTC; CDR3 protein: CASSHYGGGGETQYF
clone size: NA; V gene: TRBV5-1; J gene: TRBJ2-7; D gene: TRBD2; CDR3 DNA: TGCGCCAGCAGCCTGGGACTAGCGGGGGCCAACACCCCTTACGAGCAGTACTTC; CDR3 protein: CASSLGLAGANTPYEQYF
clone size: NA; V gene: TRBV6-5; J gene: TRBJ1-2; D gene: NA; CDR3 DNA: TGTGCCAGCAGCTTCACGGGAAGAAACTATGGCTACACCTTC; CDR3 protein: CASSFTGRNYGYTF
clone size: NA; V gene: TRBV3-1/TRBV3-2; J gene: TRBJ2-2; D gene: TRBD2; CDR3 DNA: TGTGCCTCCCGGGGACTAGCGGACACCGGGGAGCTGTTTTTT; CDR3 protein: CASRGLADTGELFF
clone size: NA; V gene: TRBV15; J gene: TRBJ2-3; D gene: TRBD2; CDR3 DNA: TGCGCCCCCAGCAGCGGCGGCACGGCGGGGGGGGAACGGACGCAGTATTTT; CDR3 protein: CAPSSGGTAGGERTQYF
clone size: NA; V gene: TRBV5-1; J gene: TRBJ1-5; D gene: TRBD1; CDR3 DNA: TGCGCCAGCAGCTTGGCCGGACAGGATCCCCAGCATTTT; CDR3 protein: CASSLAGQDPQHF
clone size: NA; V gene: TRBV5-1; J gene: TRBJ1-1; D gene: TRBD1; CDR3 DNA: TGCGCCAGCAGCTTCCGACAGGGGGCGAGGACTGAAGCTTTCTTT; CDR3 protein: CASSFRQGARTEAFF
clone size: NA; V gene: TRBV23-1; J gene: TRBJ2-2; D gene: TRBD1; CDR3 DNA: TGCGCCAGCAGTCAAAGATCAGGGACAGGGGATAGGGGGGAGCTGTTTTTT; CDR3 protein: CASSQRSGTGDRGELFF
clone size: NA; V gene: TRBV6-5; J gene: TRBJ1-2; D gene: TRBD1; CDR3 DNA: TGTGCCAGCAGAACGAATCAGGGGGTTGGTGGCTACACCTTC; CDR3 protein: CASRTNQGVGGYTF
clone size: NA; V gene: TRBV2; J gene: TRBJ1-2; D gene: TRBD1; CDR3 DNA: TGTGCCAGCAGAGATAGGACAGGGAACTATGGCTACACCTTC; CDR3 protein: CASRDRTGNYGYTF
clone size: NA; V gene: TRBV30; J gene: TRBJ2-6; D gene: NA; CDR3 DNA: TGTGCCTGGAGTATACAGGGTTTACGGTCTGGGGCCAACGTCCTGACTTTC; CDR3 protein: CAWSIQGLRSGANVLTF
clone size: once; V gene: TRBV27; J gene: TRBJ2-3; D gene: TRBD2; CDR3 DNA: TGTGCCAGCAGCCTGGGACTAGCGTCAGATACGCAGTATTTT; CDR3 protein: CASSLGLASDTQYF
clone size: NA; V gene: TRBV12-3/TRBV12-4; J gene: TRBJ1-2; D gene: TRBD1; CDR3 DNA: TGTGCCAGCAGCCCCGGGACAGGGTATGGCTACACCTTC; CDR3 protein: CASSPGTGYGYTF
clone size: NA; V gene: TRBV6-5; J gene: TRBJ2-6; D gene: NA; CDR3 DNA: TGTGCCAGCAGTTACGACAGCTCTGGGGCCAACGTCCTGACTTTC; CDR3 protein: CASSYDSSGANVLTF
clone size: NA; V gene: TRBV5-1; J gene: TRBJ2-3; D gene: TRBD2; CDR3 DNA: TGCGCCAGCAGCCTGGGACTAGGGGAGACCACAGATACGCAGTATTTT; CDR3 protein: CASSLGLGETTDTQYF
clone size: NA; V gene: TRBV6-5; J gene: TRBJ1-1; D gene: TRBD1; CDR3 DNA: TGTGCCAGCAGTCCGGGACAGGGGTTTACTGAAGCTTTCTTT; CDR3 protein: CASSPGQGFTEAFF
clone size: NA; V gene: TRBV20-1; J gene: TRBJ2-7; D gene: NA; CDR3 DNA: TGCAGTGTGAGCCACTACGAGCAGTACTTC; CDR3 protein: CSVSHYEQYF
clone size: NA; V gene: TRBV18; J gene: TRBJ1-4; D gene: NA; CDR3 DNA: TGTGCCAGCTCACCCAAACAGGGAACTAATGAAAAACTGTTTTTT; CDR3 protein: CASSPKQGTNEKLFF
clone size: NA; V gene: TRBV9; J gene: TRBJ2-2; D gene: TRBD2; CDR3 DNA: TGTGCCAGCAGCGTAACCCTAGCGGGGGAGACCGGGGAGCTGTTTTTT; CDR3 protein: CASSVTLAGETGELFF
clone size: once; V gene: TRBV5-1; J gene: TRBJ2-3; D gene: TRBD1; CDR3 DNA: TGCGCCAGCAGCTCCCCGGTGGCAGGGGGAGCAGATACGCAGTATTTT; CDR3 protein: CASSSPVAGGADTQYF
clone size: NA; V gene: TRBV9; J gene: TRBJ1-1; D gene: TRBD1; CDR3 DNA: TGTGCCAGCACCCGGACAGGGAACACTGAAGCTTTCTTT; CDR3 protein: CASTRTGNTEAFF
clone size: NA; V gene: TRBV9; J gene: TRBJ2-1; D gene: NA; CDR3 DNA: TGTGCCAGCAGCGTATCCACCGGCGGCCTTTACAATGAGCAGTTCTTC; CDR3 protein: CASSVSTGGLYNEQFF
clone size: NA; V gene: TRBV7-3; J gene: TRBJ2-7; D gene: TRBD1; CDR3 DNA: TGTGCCAGCAGCTTATGGGACAGGGGGCGAAGCGAGCAGTACTTC; CDR3 protein: CASSLWDRGRSEQYF
clone size: NA; V gene: TRBV5-1; J gene: TRBJ1-3; D gene: NA; CDR3 DNA: TGCGCCAGCTGTGACAGTGGGGGAAACACCATATATTTT; CDR3 protein: CASCDSGGNTIYF
clone size: NA; V gene: TRBV5-4; J gene: TRBJ2-7; D gene: NA; CDR3 DNA: TGTGCCAGCAGCCCCTTGGCAGGGGGGCTATTATACGAGCAGTACTTC; CDR3 protein: CASSPLAGGLLYEQYF
clone size: NA; V gene: TRBV11-2; J gene: TRBJ1-2; D gene: TRBD1; CDR3 DNA: TGTGCCAGCAGCTTAAGGACAGGGGGCGGATGGATTGGGTATGGCTACACCTTC; CDR3 protein: CASSLRTGGGWIGYGYTF